These 23 T cell receptor beta chains came from one sample sequenced in a study of blood T cell repertoires in COVID-19. Using immunoSEQ multiplex PCR, the repertoire was profiled, and TCRdb retains in-frame clones only, with some absent. The sample consists of tens of thousands of clones, about nine tenths of them appearing once. The material sequenced was peripheral blood. All receptors derive from a woman older than 75 with acute or convalescent COVID-19.

The chain employs TRBV19 and TRBJ2-2, with 7 bases identical to TRBD1. The length of the CDR3 is 14 residues. J was trimmed by 7 bases and V by 5 bases; bases with no gene match: 7. Per the germline V gene, CDR1 is LNHDA and CDR2 is SQIVND (reference sequence). CDR3 in DNA: TGTGCCAGTAGTCTGGGACAGTTAGTCGGGGAGCTGTTTTTT. It is translated as CASSLGQLVGELFF.

This clone was recorded only once. The chain combines TRBV2 with TRBJ1-2; D not certain. The CDR3 length is 14 residues. Germline V gene data show CDR1 as SNHLY and CDR2 as FYNNEI. Trimming shortened V by 8 bases and J by 4 bases, and 17 bases separated the two germline ends. The CDR3 sequence: CASGNGIASYGYTF. CDR3 nucleotides: TGTGCCAGCGGAAACGGAATAGCTAGCTATGGCTACACCTTC.

The chain employs TRBV4-3 and TRBJ1-1, with D uncertain. Trimming removed 4 bases from V and 2 bases from J, with 20 bases in between. The CDR3 contains 17 residues. Per germline, CDR1 LGHNA and CDR2 YSLEER. For the CDR3, the DNA is TGCGCCAGCAGCCTGCGATTTGAGGCAGTGATCAACACTGAAGCTTTCTTT. Translation: CASSLRFEAVINTEAFF.

This sequence joins TRBV3-1 (or the pseudogene TRBV3-2) and TRBJ2-1; tentatively, D is TRBD2 (5 bases). Trimming took 10 bases from V and 0 from J, leaving 16 bases between them. The germline CDR1 and CDR2 sequences are LGHDT and YNNKEL (reference sequence). The CDR3 contains 15 residues. The CDR3 protein is CATSVAPNSYNEQFF. CDR3 nucleotides: TGTGCCACCTCAGTAGCGCCAAACTCCTACAATGAGCAGTTCTTC.

This sequence joins TRBV7-8 and TRBJ1-2, with TRBD1 identical over 7 bases. CDR3 size: 15 residues. Germline assignment: CDR1 SGHVS and CDR2 FQNEAQ. V lost 5 bases, J lost 3 bases, and 9 bases stayed unmatched. CDR3 nucleotide sequence: TGTGCCAGCAGCCCCCGCCGGGACAGCTACTATGGCTACACCTTC. Its protein is CASSPRRDSYYGYTF.

V gene TRBV4-2 combines with J gene TRBJ1-2; D is perhaps TRBD1 (5 bases). Per the germline V gene, CDR1 is LGHNA and CDR2 is YNFKEQ. The length of the CDR3 is 14 residues. Trimming took off 0 bases at V and 2 bases at J, with 7 bases between the two ends. The CDR3 nucleotides are TGTGCCAGCAGCCAAGATGGGGGGAACTATGGCTACACCTTC. This translates into CASSQDGGNYGYTF.

J is TRBJ1-6 and V is TRBV30; no clear D. There are 15 residues in the CDR3. CDR1 is GTSNPN, CDR2 SVGIG, per germline (reference sequence). Trimming cost V 0 bases and J 4 bases, with 10 bases left between them. The CDR3 nucleotides are TGTGCCTGGAGTGTACGCGTGTTATATAATTCACCCCTCCACTTT. Translated, it gives CAWSVRVLYNSPLHF. The full variable domain, its missing parts supplied by reference TRBV30 and TRBJ1-6, is SQTIHQWPATLVQPVGSPLSLECTVEGTSNPNLYWYRQAAGRGLQLLFYSVGIGQISSEVPQNLSASRPQDRQFILSSKKLLLSDSGFYLCAWSVRVLYNSPLHFGNGTRLTVT.

The chain recombines TRBV7-2 with TRBJ1-2; D might be TRBD1 (5 bases). V lost 2 bases and J lost 0, with 10 bases in between. The CDR3 consists of 15 residues. Germline CDR1 is SGHTA and CDR2 is FQGNSA. CDR3 in DNA: TGTGCCAGCAGCTTATACAGGAGTACTAACTATGGCTACACCTTC. The encoded protein is CASSLYRSTNYGYTF.

This clone showed up just once. The J gene is TRBJ2-2, the V gene TRBV3-1 (or the pseudogene TRBV3-2); possible D gene TRBD2, 5 bases. This CDR3 spans 17 amino acids. Germline CDR1 and CDR2: LGHDT and YNNKEL (reference sequence). V gave up 4 bases and J gave up 2 bases, with 17 bases separating them. The CDR3 DNA is TGTGCCAGCAGCCCCACGGTCGGAGCGGTCAACACCGGGGAGCTGTTTTTT. Protein sequence: CASSPTVGAVNTGELFF.

The rearrangement uses TRBV6-6 and TRBJ2-3; 12 bases are shared with TRBD1. Germline CDR1 reads MNHNY; CDR2 reads SVGAGI (reference sequence). Germline trimming cut 3 bases from V and 7 bases from J; bases unmatched to any gene: 8. This CDR3 contains 16 residues. The CDR3 DNA reads TGTGCCAGCAGTTATATTCCGGGACAGGGGGCGAATACGCAGTATTTT. Protein product: CASSYIPGQGANTQYF.

The CDR3 nucleotides read TGTGCCAGCGGCAGGGTCGGCACTGAAGCTTTCTTT. It translates to CASGRVGTEAFF. This sequence joins TRBV6-5 and TRBJ1-1; tentatively, D is TRBD1 (5 bases). Trimming removed 8 bases at V and 4 bases at J, with 11 bases between. This CDR3 comprises 12 residues. Germline CDR1 and CDR2: MNHEY and SVGAGI.

The chain employs TRBV4-2 and TRBJ1-2; D is ambiguous. CDR1 LGHNA and CDR2 YNFKEQ come from the germline V gene. Between the trimmed V and J ends, which lost 2 bases and 2 bases, there was a span of 9 bases. The CDR3 runs 14 residues. This CDR3 is CASSQSAVNYGYTF. The CDR3 region has the DNA TGTGCCAGCAGCCAATCCGCGGTAAACTATGGCTACACCTTC.

V and J are TRBV4-2 and TRBJ2-7; no clear D gene. Germline V gives CDR1 LGHNA, CDR2 YNFKEQ. This CDR3 region has 15 residues. The germline V and J ends were trimmed by 0 bases and 3 bases, with 12 bases remaining between them. CDR3 DNA sequence: TGTGCCAGCAGCCAAGAATACGGTAAAATCTACGAGCAGTACTTC. This codes for CASSQEYGKIYEQYF.

V gene TRBV6-1 combines with J gene TRBJ2-1, with 8 bases that match TRBD2. V trimming: 2 bases; J trimming: 3 bases; junction bases outside the gene matches: 6. CDR1 and CDR2 from the germline V gene are MNHNS and SASEGT. This CDR3 is built from 16 residues. CDR3 bases: TGTGCCAGCAGTGAACAGGCTAGCGGGTACTACAATGAGCAGTTCTTC. Translated, it gives CASSEQASGYYNEQFF.

The rearrangement joins TRBV7-2 to TRBJ2-5; TRBD1 might be the D (6 bases). V was cut by 6 bases and J by 3 bases, with 14 bases left in between. Germline CDR1 reads SGHTA; CDR2 reads FQGNSA. CDR3 length: 14 amino acids. The CDR3 spells CASRPGTRKETQYF. In nucleotides, the CDR3 is TGTGCCAGCAGGCCCGGGACAAGAAAAGAGACCCAGTACTTC.

The chain employs TRBV6-4 and TRBJ1-2, with TRBD1 as a possible D gene (6 bases). Germline-derived CDR1 and CDR2 are MRHNA and SNTAGT. The CDR3 spans 15 residues. V was cut by 2 bases and J by 4 bases, with 14 bases left in between. The CDR3 loop is CASSDGQGGAYGYTF. DNA of the CDR3: TGTGCCAGCAGTGACGGCCAAGGGGGTGCCTATGGCTACACCTTC.

The chain employs TRBV4-2 and TRBJ1-3; no reliable D call. This CDR3 has 15 amino acids. V was clipped by 3 bases and J by 4 bases, with 13 bases between them. From germline, CDR1 is LGHNA and CDR2 YNFKEQ. The CDR3 sequence: CASSQALGVGNTIYF. The CDR3 DNA sequence: TGTGCCAGCAGCCAGGCCCTCGGAGTCGGAAACACCATATATTTT.

This chain joins TRBV7-8 and TRBJ2-1; D unresolved. Germline V gene sequence: CDR1 SGHVS, CDR2 FQNEAQ. This CDR3 region has 13 residues. Trimming shortened V by 1 base and J by 5 bases, and 6 bases separated the two germline ends. CDR3 DNA sequence: TGTGCCAGCAGCTTAGGAAACAACAATGAGCAGTTCTTC. Residues: CASSLGNNNEQFF.

The CDR3 loop is CASSYDRGFPTDTQYF. The CDR3 nucleotides are TGTGCCAGCAGCTATGACAGGGGTTTTCCCACAGATACGCAGTATTTT. The J gene is TRBJ2-3, the V gene TRBV7-2, with 8 bases matching TRBD1. The CDR3 contains 16 residues. Germline V lookup: CDR1 SGHTA, CDR2 FQGNSA. The ends lost 4 bases at V and 2 bases at J; junction bases unmatched: 8. Combining the CDR3 with reference TRBV7-2 and TRBJ2-3 gives the whole variable domain GAGVSQSPSNKVTEKGKDVELRCDPISGHTALYWYRQSLGQGLEFLIYFQGNSAPDKSGLPSDRFSAERTGGSVSTLTIQRTQQEDSAVYLCASSYDRGFPTDTQYFGPGTRLTVL.

In this sample, this clone turned up a few times. J is TRBJ1-4 and V is TRBV5-4, with a weak D call TRBD1 (6 bases). This CDR3 is built from 14 residues. V was clipped by 3 bases and J by 8 bases, with 14 bases between them. Germline loops: CDR1 SGHNT, CDR2 YYREEE (reference sequence). The CDR3 spells CASSSSGGREKLFF. CDR3 in DNA: TGTGCCAGCAGCTCCTCGGGGGGCAGGGAAAAACTGTTTTTT.

The J gene is TRBJ2-3, the V gene TRBV5-1; TRBD2 matches at 8 bases. Germline values: CDR1 SGHRS, CDR2 YFSETQ. J was trimmed by 2 bases and V by 6 bases; bases with no gene match: 5. The CDR3 totals 14 residues. CDR3 in DNA: TGCGCCAGCACCCCGGGAGGGTTCACAGATACGCAGTATTTT. Protein sequence: CASTPGGFTDTQYF.

This clone was counted a single time. The chain is built from TRBV19 and TRBJ2-2, with 10 bases fitting TRBD2. The CDR3 sequence is 15 residues long. Per the germline V gene, CDR1 is LNHDA and CDR2 is SQIVND (reference sequence). With V trimmed by 6 bases and J by 5 bases, 6 bases remained unmatched. The CDR3: CASRRAGGPTGELFF. The CDR3 DNA reads TGTGCCAGTAGGAGAGCGGGGGGGCCTACCGGGGAGCTGTTTTTT.

V gene TRBV27 combines with J gene TRBJ2-7, with D possibly matching TRBD1 (5 bases). The V end was cut by 0 bases, the J end by 1 base, with 7 bases between. CDR1 is MNHEY, CDR2 SMNVEV, per germline (reference sequence). The CDR3 loop spans 14 amino acids. The CDR3 loop is CASSLSTESYEQYF. In DNA, the CDR3 is TGTGCCAGCAGTTTATCGACAGAATCCTACGAGCAGTACTTC.